This T cell receptor beta chain originates from a study of blood T cell repertoires in COVID-19. Study-level background: The United States, Italy and Spain supplied acute and convalescent COVID-19 samples. T cells, B-cell-depleted T cells, or PBMCs provided the cDNA or gDNA that served as material.

Seattle participants joined during active infection and were tracked over time. TCRdb's table, derived via immunoSEQ multiplex PCR, lists solely in-frame clones and lacks some. The sample contains approximately 180,000 clones, more than 80% of which appear only once. This CDR3 is 17 amino acids long. Per germline, CDR1 SGHDT and CDR2 YYEEEE. The ends were cut back, 0 bases at V and 0 bases at J, with 15 bases in the middle. The TCR was taken from a woman at least 80 years old with COVID-19, enrolled during active disease. This chain joins TRBV5-6 and TRBJ1-1, with D possibly TRBD1 on 6 matching bases. Sequenced: peripheral blood. DNA for the CDR3: TGTGCCAGCAGCTTGGCGCTTAGGGGGACCCTGAACACTGAAGCTTTCTTT. Residues: CASSLALRGTLNTEAFF.